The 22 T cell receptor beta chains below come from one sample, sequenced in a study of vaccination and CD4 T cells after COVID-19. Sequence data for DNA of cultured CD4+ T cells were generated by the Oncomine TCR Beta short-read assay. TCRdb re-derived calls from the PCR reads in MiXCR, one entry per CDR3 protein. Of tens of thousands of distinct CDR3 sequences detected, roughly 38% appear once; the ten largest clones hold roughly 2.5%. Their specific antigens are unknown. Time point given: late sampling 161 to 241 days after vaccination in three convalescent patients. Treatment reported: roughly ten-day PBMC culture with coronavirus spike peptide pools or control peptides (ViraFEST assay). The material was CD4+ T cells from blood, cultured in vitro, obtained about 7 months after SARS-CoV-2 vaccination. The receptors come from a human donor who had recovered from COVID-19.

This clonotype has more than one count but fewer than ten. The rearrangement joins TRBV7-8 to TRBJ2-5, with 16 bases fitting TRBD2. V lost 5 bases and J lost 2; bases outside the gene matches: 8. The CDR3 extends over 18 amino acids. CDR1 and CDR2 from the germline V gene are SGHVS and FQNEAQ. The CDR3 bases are TGTGCCAGCAGCCCCAGGGGACTAGCGGGAGGGAATCAAGAGACCCAGTACTTC. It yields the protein CASSPRGLAGGNQETQYF.

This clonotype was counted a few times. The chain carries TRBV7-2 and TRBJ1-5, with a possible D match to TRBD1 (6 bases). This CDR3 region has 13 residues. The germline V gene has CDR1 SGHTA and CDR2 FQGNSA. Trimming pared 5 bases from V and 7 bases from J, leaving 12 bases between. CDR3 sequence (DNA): TGTGCCAGCAGCCTCCGGGGGCAGCAGCCCCAGCATTTT. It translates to CASSLRGQQPQHF.

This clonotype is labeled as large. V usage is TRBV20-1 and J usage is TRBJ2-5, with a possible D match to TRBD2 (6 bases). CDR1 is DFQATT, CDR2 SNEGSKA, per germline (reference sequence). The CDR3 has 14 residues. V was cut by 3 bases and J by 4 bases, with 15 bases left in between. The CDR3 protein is CSARASEFRETQYF. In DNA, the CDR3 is TGCAGTGCTAGGGCTAGCGAGTTTCGAGAGACCCAGTACTTC.

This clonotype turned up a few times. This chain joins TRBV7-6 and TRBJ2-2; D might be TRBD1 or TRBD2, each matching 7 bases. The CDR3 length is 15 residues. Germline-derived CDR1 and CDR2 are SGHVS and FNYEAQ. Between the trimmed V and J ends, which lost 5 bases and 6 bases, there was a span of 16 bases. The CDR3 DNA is TGTGCCAGCAGCACGACAGGGAGGGCGGCCGGGGAGCTGTTTTTT. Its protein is CASSTTGRAAGELFF.

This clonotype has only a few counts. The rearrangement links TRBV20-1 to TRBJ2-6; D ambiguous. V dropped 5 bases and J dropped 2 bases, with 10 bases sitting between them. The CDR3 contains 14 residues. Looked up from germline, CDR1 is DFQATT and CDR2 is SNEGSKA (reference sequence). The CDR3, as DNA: TGCAGTGCTCGCCTAGGAACTGGGGCCAACGTCCTGACTTTC. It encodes CSARLGTGANVLTF.

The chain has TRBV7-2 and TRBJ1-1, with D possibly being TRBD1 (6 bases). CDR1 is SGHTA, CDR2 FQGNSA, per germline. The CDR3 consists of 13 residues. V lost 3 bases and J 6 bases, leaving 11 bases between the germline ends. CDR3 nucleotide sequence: TGTGCCAGCAGCTTTCCAGGGGTCGCTGAAGCTTTCTTT. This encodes CASSFPGVAEAFF.

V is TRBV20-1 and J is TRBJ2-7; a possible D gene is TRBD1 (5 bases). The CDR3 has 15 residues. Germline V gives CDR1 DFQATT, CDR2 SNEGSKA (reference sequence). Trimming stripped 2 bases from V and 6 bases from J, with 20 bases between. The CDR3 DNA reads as TGCAGTGCTAGACGCACAGCGTTCAGGGCATCCGAGCAGTACTTC. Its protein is CSARRTAFRASEQYF.

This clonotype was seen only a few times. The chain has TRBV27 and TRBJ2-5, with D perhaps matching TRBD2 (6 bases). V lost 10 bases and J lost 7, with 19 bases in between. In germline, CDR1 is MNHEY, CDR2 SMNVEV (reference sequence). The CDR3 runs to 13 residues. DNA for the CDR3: TGTGCCACCATGGAGACGCTCGGGGGGACCCAGTACTTC. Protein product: CATMETLGGTQYF.

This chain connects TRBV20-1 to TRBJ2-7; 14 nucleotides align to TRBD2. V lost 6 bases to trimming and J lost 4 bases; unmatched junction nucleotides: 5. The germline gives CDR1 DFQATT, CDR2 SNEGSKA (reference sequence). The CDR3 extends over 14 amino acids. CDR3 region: CSARLAGGPYEQYF. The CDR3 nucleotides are TGCAGTGCCAGACTAGCGGGAGGGCCGTACGAGCAGTACTTC.

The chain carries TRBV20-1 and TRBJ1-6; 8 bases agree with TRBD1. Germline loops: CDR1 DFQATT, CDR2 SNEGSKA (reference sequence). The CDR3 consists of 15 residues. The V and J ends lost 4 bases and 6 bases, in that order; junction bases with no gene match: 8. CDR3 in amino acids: CSATGGQALNSPLHF. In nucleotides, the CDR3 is TGCAGTGCTACGGGGGGACAGGCCCTTAATTCACCCCTCCACTTT.

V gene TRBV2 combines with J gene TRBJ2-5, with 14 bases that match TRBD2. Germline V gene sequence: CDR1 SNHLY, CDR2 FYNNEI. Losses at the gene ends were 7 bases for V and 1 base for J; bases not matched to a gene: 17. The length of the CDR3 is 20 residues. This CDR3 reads CASKRWGPGLAGDIQETQYF. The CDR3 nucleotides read TGTGCCAGCAAACGGTGGGGGCCGGGACTAGCGGGAGATATCCAAGAGACCCAGTACTTC.

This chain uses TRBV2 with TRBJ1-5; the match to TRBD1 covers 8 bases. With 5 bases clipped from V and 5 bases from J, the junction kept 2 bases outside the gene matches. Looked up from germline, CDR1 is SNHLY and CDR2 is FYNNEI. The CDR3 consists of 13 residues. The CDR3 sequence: CASSTDRDQPQHF. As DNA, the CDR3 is TGTGCCAGCAGTACGGACAGGGATCAGCCCCAGCATTTT.

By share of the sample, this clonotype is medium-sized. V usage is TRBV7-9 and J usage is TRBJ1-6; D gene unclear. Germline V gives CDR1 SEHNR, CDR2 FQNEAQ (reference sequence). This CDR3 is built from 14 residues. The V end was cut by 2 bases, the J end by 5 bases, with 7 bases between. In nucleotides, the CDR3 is TGTGCCAGCAGCTTATCAGGCAATAATTCACCCCTCCACTTT. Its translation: CASSLSGNNSPLHF. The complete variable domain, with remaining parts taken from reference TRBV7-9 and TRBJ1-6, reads DTGVSQNPRHKITKRGQNVTFRCDPISEHNRLYWYRQTLGQGPEFLTYFQNEAQLEKSRLLSDRFSAERPKGSFSTLEIQRTEQGDSAMYLCASSLSGNNSPLHFGNGTRLTVT.

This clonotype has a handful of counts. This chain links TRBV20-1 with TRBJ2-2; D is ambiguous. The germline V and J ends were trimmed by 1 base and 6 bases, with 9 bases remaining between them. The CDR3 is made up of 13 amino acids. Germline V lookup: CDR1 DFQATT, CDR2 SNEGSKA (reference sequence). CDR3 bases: TGCAGTGCTAGAGTGCAAGGGCCCGGGGAGCTGTTTTTT. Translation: CSARVQGPGELFF.

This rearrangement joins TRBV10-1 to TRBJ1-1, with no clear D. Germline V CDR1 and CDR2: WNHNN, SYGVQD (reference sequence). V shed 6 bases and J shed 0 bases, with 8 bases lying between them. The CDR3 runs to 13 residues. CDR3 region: CASRQAMNTEAFF. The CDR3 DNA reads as TGCGCCAGCAGACAAGCAATGAACACTGAAGCTTTCTTT.

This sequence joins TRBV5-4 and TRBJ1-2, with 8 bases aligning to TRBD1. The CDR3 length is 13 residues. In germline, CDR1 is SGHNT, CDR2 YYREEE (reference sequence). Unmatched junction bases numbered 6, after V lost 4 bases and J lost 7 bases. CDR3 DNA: TGTGCCAGCAGCGCTGACAGGGGAGGTGGCTACACCTTC. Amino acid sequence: CASSADRGGGYTF.

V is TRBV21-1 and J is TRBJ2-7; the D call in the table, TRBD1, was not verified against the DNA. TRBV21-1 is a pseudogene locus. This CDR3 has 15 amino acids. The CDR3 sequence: CASSKRTGLICEQYF. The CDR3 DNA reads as TGTGCCAGCAGCAAAAGGACGGGGCTCATTTGTGAGCAGTACTTC.

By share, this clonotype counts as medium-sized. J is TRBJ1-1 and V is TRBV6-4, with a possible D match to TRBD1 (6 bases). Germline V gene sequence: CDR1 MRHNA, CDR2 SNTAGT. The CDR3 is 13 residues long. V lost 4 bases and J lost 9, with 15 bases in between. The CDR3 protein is CASSVETGNKAFF. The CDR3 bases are TGTGCCAGCAGTGTTGAGACAGGCAATAAAGCTTTCTTT.

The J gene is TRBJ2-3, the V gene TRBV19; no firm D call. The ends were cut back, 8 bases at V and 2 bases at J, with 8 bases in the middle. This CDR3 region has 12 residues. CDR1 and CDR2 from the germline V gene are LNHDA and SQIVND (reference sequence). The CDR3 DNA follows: TGTGCCAGTTCGACGTCCACAGATACGCAGTATTTT. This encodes CASSTSTDTQYF.

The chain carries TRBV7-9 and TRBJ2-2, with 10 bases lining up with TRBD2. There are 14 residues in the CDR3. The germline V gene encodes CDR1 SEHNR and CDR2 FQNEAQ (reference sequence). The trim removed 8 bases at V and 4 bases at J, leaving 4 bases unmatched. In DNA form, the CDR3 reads TGTGCCAGCGGTTTAGCGGGAGGCACCGGGGAGCTGTTTTTT. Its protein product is CASGLAGGTGELFF.

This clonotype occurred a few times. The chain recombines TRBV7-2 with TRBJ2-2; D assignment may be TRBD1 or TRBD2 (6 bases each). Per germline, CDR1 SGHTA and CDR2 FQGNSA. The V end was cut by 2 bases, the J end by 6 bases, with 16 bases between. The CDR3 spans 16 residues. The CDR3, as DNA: TGTGCCAGCAGCTTATTTCGGGGGCGGTCTGCCGGGGAGCTGTTTTTT. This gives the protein CASSLFRGRSAGELFF.

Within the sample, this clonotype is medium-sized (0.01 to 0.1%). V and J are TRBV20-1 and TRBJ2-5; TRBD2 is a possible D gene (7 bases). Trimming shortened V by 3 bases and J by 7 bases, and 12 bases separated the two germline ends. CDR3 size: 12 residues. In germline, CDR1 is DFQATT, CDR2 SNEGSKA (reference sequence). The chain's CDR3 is CSASGGQLTQYF. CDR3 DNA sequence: TGCAGTGCTAGCGGGGGGCAATTGACCCAGTACTTC.